The present entry profiles one T cell receptor (beta chain) with its context. This sample is part of a study of blood T cell repertoires in COVID-19. Generated by immunoSEQ multiplex PCR, the TCRdb table keeps only in-frame clones and is missing some. The table lists around 170,000 clones, 84% of them singletons. Trimming pared 8 bases from V and 2 bases from J, leaving 12 bases between. The CDR3 is made up of 14 amino acids. CDR1 and CDR2 (germline): MRHNA, SNTAGT. The source of this sequence is a man younger than 35 with active or convalescent COVID-19. J is TRBJ2-2 and V is TRBV6-4; the D gene is possibly TRBD2 (6 bases). The sample was peripheral blood. CDR3 protein: CASSPGVNTGELFF. The CDR3 DNA reads as TGTGCCAGCTCCCCGGGGGTTAACACCGGGGAGCTGTTTTTT.